This T cell receptor beta chain derives from a study of glioma-infiltrating T cells (dated by TCRdb to the mid-2010s). For the wider study: TCR alpha- and beta-chain repertoires were sequenced from glioma tissue, non-neoplastic brain tissue and matched peripheral blood mononuclear cells. To measure how far tissue and blood T-cell populations diverged, each tissue-infiltrating repertoire was compared against the peripheral blood repertoire of the same patient. The paired cohort comprised three low-grade glioma patients, about eight primary glioblastoma patients and three non-glioma patients contributing non-neoplastic brain tissue. Beyond this particular receptor, the publication reports: Only a very small number of CDR3 sequences turned up in both tissue and blood, a result put down to high CDR3 diversity combined with limited sampling. VJ-independent divergence between tissue and blood was lower than expected in non-neoplastic patients but higher than expected in all gliomas, particularly low-grade gliomas. Group comparisons were based on small numbers of patients: three non-neoplastic, three low-grade glioma and about eight glioblastoma patients.

CDR1 SGDLS and CDR2 YYNGEE are derived from the germline V gene. Clipping removes 7 bases from V and 4 bases from J, with 8 as the unmatched junction base count. CDR3 length: 14 amino acids, cysteine to phenylalanine. Of all the DNA, just the CDR3 is kept, 42 bases in frame from base 1. TCR alpha and beta CDR3 regions were amplified with the iRepertoire nested amplicon-rescue multiplex PCR (arm-PCR) platform from RNA. One-step reverse transcription and amplification used about 95-450 ng of tissue mRNA or PBMC total RNA as input. Following bead purification, Illumina adapters were added by a secondary multiplex PCR, and libraries between 200 and 400 bp were gel-purified. Demultiplexing relied on internal 6-nucleotide barcodes carried by the libraries. Libraries were sequenced on an Illumina MiSeq with 2x220 or 2x250 nucleotide paired-end reads. In the source study's methods: Paired reads were merged with FLASH 1.2.11 and aligned to the GRCh37 human genome with BWA-MEM before extracting TRA and TRB reads. V and J assignment used an IMGT-derived reference of cassette sequences and CDR3 motifs that included pseudogenes. Reads were translated in three frames, and productive CDR3s were defined as those with a C...FGXG motif and no stop codons. Clonotypes were defined as unique combinations of V-J cassette pair and CDR3 amino acid sequence. Hamming distance filtering was applied to reads, with thresholds set by the sequence error rate of each sample in mapped regions. In-frame beta chains were kept once TCRdb had trimmed the public reads at Q25 with fastp and called clones with MiXCR. Rows are unified per CDR3 protein, each entry keeping the most common DNA and genes. For this entry, the V and J calls and clone size follow TCRdb and not the study's own pipeline. The sample contains about 130,000 distinct CDR3 sequences, more than 20% of them found a single time. The top ten hold roughly 15% of the sample.

With regard to this clonotype: Its specific antigen is unknown. Per-nucleotide qualities are absent, and no much larger clonotype sits a single base away.

The source is a human donor with low-grade glioma or glioblastoma, undergoing nonglioma brain surgery, or in good health (not recorded which). The chain couples TRBV9 to TRBJ2-3; 8 central bases correspond to TRBD2. The sample was glioma tissue, nonneoplastic brain tissue, or PBMCs (not recorded which). Read as DNA, the sequence is TGTGCCAGCTCTGGGGCTAGCGGGCCAGATACGCAGTATTTT. Translation gives CASSGASGPDTQYF.